This passage covers 25 T cell receptor beta chains from one sample sequenced in a study of shared T cell receptors in the human thymus (dated by TCRdb to 2020 to 2023). The receptor library was made with the immunoSEQ multiplex PCR assay. The clones in this table, taken by TCRdb from immuneACCESS, are in-frame only. Not every clone is retained; where verified, under half of the shortfall comes from an unresolved V gene, and the cause of the rest is unknown. For this sample the table gives roughly 550,000 clones, of which about four fifths were detected only once. The ten largest clones capture less than 0.015% of the sample. These data were also reused for a study on human thymus T cells.

The sequenced sample was thymocytes. The receptors originated from a boy younger than two with a congenital heart defect. Donor details come from another sample of the same person, matched by shared clones.

For the CDR3, the DNA is TGTGCCAGCAGCGAGGGGGGGGGCGGAGCTTTCTTT. This sequence encodes CASSEGGGGAFF. The V gene is TRBV9, the J gene TRBJ1-1, with D possibly being TRBD1 (6 bases). The length of the CDR3 is 12 residues. In germline, CDR1 is SGDLS, CDR2 YYNGEE. Trimming took 3 bases from V and 10 from J, leaving 13 bases between them. Complete variable domain (other parts from reference TRBV9 and TRBJ1-1): DSGVTQTPKHLITATGQRVTLRCSPRSGDLSVYWYQQSLDQGLQFLIQYYNGEERAKGNILERFSAQQFPDLHSELNLSSLELGDSALYFCASSEGGGGAFFGQGTRLTVV.

CDR3 sequence: CASSELGQGNTGELFF. CDR3 DNA sequence: TGTGCCAGCAGTGAACTGGGACAGGGGAACACCGGGGAGCTGTTTTTT. V gene TRBV25-1 combines with J gene TRBJ2-2; TRBD1 matches 9 bases. V gave up 2 bases and J gave up 1 base; unmatched junction bases: 2. In germline, CDR1 is MGHDK, CDR2 SYGVNS. The CDR3 loop spans 16 amino acids.

This clone was picked up a small number of times. V is TRBV21-1 and J is TRBJ2-1; whether TRBD2, the table's D call, matches the DNA was not checked. TRBV21-1 is a pseudogene. The CDR3 is made up of 21 amino acids. CDR3 residues: CASSPPAQTGSSGRIDNEQFF. CDR3 nucleotide sequence: TGTGCCAGCAGCCCTCCTGCACAGACAGGGAGTAGCGGGAGGATCGACAATGAGCAGTTCTTC.

The rearrangement joins TRBV7-6 to TRBJ2-1, with 12 bases fitting TRBD2. Per germline, CDR1 SGHVS and CDR2 FNYEAQ. V lost 2 bases to trimming and J lost 8 bases; unmatched junction nucleotides: 7. This CDR3 is built from 16 residues. The CDR3 nucleotides read TGTGCCAGCAGCTTAAGGACTAGCGGGAAGGGCGATGAGCAGTTCTTC. It codes for CASSLRTSGKGDEQFF.

The rearrangement joins TRBV2 to TRBJ2-3, with TRBD2 matching 11 bases. CDR1 and CDR2 from the germline V gene are SNHLY and FYNNEI. The CDR3 extends over 14 amino acids. J gave up 2 bases and V 8 bases, and 3 bases lay outside the gene matches. CDR3 sequence: CASVLAGATDTQYF. Written as DNA, the CDR3 is TGTGCCAGCGTACTAGCGGGGGCCACAGATACGCAGTATTTT. Drawing the rest from reference TRBV2 and TRBJ2-3, the complete variable domain is EPEVTQTPSHQVTQMGQEVILRCVPISNHLYFYWYRQILGQKVEFLVSFYNNEISEKSEIFDDQFSVERPDGSNFTLKIRSTKLEDSAMYFCASVLAGATDTQYFGPGTRLTVL.

The chain has TRBV7-6 and TRBJ2-7; possibly TRBD1 for D (6 bases). Germline lookup yields CDR1 SGHVS and CDR2 FNYEAQ. CDR3 length: 12 residues. The V end was cut by 7 bases, the J end by 1 base, with 8 bases between. In DNA form, the CDR3 reads TGTGCCAGCAAGGGACATTCCTACGAGCAGTACTTC. Protein product: CASKGHSYEQYF.

This chain connects TRBV10-1 to TRBJ2-7; TRBD1 aligns across 8 bases. Germline lookup yields CDR1 WNHNN and CDR2 SYGVQD (reference sequence). This CDR3 is 14 amino acids long. Losses at the gene ends were 6 bases for V and 2 bases for J; bases not matched to a gene: 6. CDR3 amino acids: CASRLGQGPYEQYF. CDR3 DNA: TGCGCCAGCAGATTAGGACAGGGACCCTACGAGCAGTACTTC.

There are a few counts of this clone. The chain uses TRBV19 and TRBJ1-5, with no clear D. This CDR3 spans 14 amino acids. Trimming cost V 3 bases and J 6 bases, with 12 bases left between them. CDR1 is LNHDA, CDR2 SQIVND, per germline (reference sequence). In nucleotides, the CDR3 is TGTGCCAGTAGTATGACGGCCCGGGGTCAGCCCCAGCATTTT. This gives the protein CASSMTARGQPQHF.

The V call is TRBV28, the J call TRBJ2-7; no definite D call. The germline gives CDR1 MDHEN, CDR2 SYDVKM. The CDR3 has 16 amino acids. V was trimmed by 1 base and J by 3 bases, leaving 16 bases between them. This chain's CDR3 is CASSLFWAGRLYEQYF. The CDR3 nucleotides read TGTGCCAGCAGTTTATTCTGGGCAGGCAGGCTCTACGAGCAGTACTTC.

V is TRBV4-3 and J is TRBJ1-1; the match to TRBD1 covers 10 bases. Germline lookup yields CDR1 LGHNA and CDR2 YSLEER. This CDR3 is 15 amino acids long. The V gene end was trimmed by 0 bases and the J gene end by 6 bases; junction bases not matched to a gene: 4. The CDR3 DNA is TGCGCCAGCAGCCAAGAAGGACAGGGGGTAGCTGAAGCTTTCTTT. The encoded protein is CASSQEGQGVAEAFF.

The chain uses TRBV6-5 and TRBJ2-1; possible D gene TRBD2, 5 bases. The CDR3 is 16 amino acids. Germline V gives CDR1 MNHEY, CDR2 SVGAGI. V lost 2 bases and J lost 3, with 14 bases in between. For the CDR3, the DNA is TGTGCCAGCAGTTACCGTGGGCGGGCCTACTACAATGAGCAGTTCTTC. This sequence encodes CASSYRGRAYYNEQFF.

The rearrangement links TRBV7-8 to TRBJ2-1; D is perhaps TRBD2 (5 bases). This CDR3 region has 16 residues. V gave up 4 bases and J gave up 1 base, with 14 bases separating them. Germline V CDR1 and CDR2: SGHVS, FQNEAQ. CDR3 nucleotides: TGTGCCAGCAGCTCCCCTCGGAGGAGGTCCTACAATGAGCAGTTCTTC. Amino acid sequence: CASSSPRRRSYNEQFF.

CDR3 DNA sequence: TGTGCCAGCAGCAGCTTGGTGGGCGGGGCCTCAACTAATGAAAAACTGTTTTTT. Protein: CASSSLVGGASTNEKLFF. The rearrangement joins TRBV11-2 to TRBJ1-4, with D tentatively TRBD1 (5 bases). V lost 5 bases and J 0 bases, leaving 19 bases between the germline ends. Germline V gene data show CDR1 as SGHAT and CDR2 as FQNNGV. The CDR3 consists of 18 residues.

The rearrangement links TRBV7-2 to TRBJ2-7; TRBD2 matches at 10 bases. CDR1 is SGHTA, CDR2 FQGNSA, per germline. Trimming removed 5 bases from V and 1 base from J; junction bases left unmatched: 11. This CDR3 comprises 17 residues. The CDR3 nucleotides read TGTGCCAGCAGCACGATGACGCAGCGGGAGGGGTCCTACGAGCAGTACTTC. It codes for CASSTMTQREGSYEQYF. The whole variable domain, filled in from reference TRBV7-2 and TRBJ2-7, reads GAGVSQSPSNKVTEKGKDVELRCDPISGHTALYWYRQSLGQGLEFLIYFQGNSAPDKSGLPSDRFSAERTGGSVSTLTIQRTQQEDSAVYLCASSTMTQREGSYEQYFGPGTRLTVT.

V and J are TRBV7-9 and TRBJ2-3; the D gene is possibly TRBD1 (5 bases). Deletions cut 2 bases from V and 4 bases from J, with 16 bases between. Looked up from germline, CDR1 is SEHNR and CDR2 is FQNEAQ (reference sequence). The CDR3 extends over 16 amino acids. CDR3 sequence reads: CASSLWQGETADTQYF. The CDR3 DNA reads as TGTGCCAGCAGCTTATGGCAGGGTGAAACTGCAGATACGCAGTATTTT.

This clone was counted once. The rearrangement links TRBV30 to TRBJ2-7; 11 nucleotides match TRBD2. Trimming removed 0 bases from V and 2 bases from J; junction bases left unmatched: 18. This CDR3 comprises 20 residues. Germline CDR1 reads GTSNPN; CDR2 reads SVGIG (reference sequence). Written as DNA, the CDR3 is TGTGCCTGGAGTGTACCCCACCCCGCTTCTAGCGGGAGGTTAACCTACGAGCAGTACTTC. Encoded protein: CAWSVPHPASSGRLTYEQYF.

V gene TRBV7-2 combines with J gene TRBJ1-1; 8 bases are a match to TRBD1. Germline CDR1 SGHTA, CDR2 FQGNSA. Trimming took 6 bases from V and 1 from J; bases not matched to a gene: 7. CDR3 length: 15 amino acids. The DNA of the CDR3 is TGTGCCAGCAGAGGACAGGGCGAGGGGAACACTGAAGCTTTCTTT. Translating it yields CASRGQGEGNTEAFF.

This clone has a handful of counts. The rearrangement links TRBV5-6 to TRBJ1-2; perhaps TRBD1 as D (5 bases). Germline loops: CDR1 SGHDT, CDR2 YYEEEE. The V end was cut by 0 bases, the J end by 8 bases, with 17 bases between. CDR3 size: 15 residues. In nucleotides, the CDR3 is TGTGCCAGCAGCTTGGAAGGGGCCTGCCAGTGGGGCTACACCTTC. This codes for CASSLEGACQWGYTF.

The chain has TRBV5-6 and TRBJ2-7, with 9 bases that match TRBD2. The CDR3 has 18 residues. The trim removed 0 bases at V and 2 bases at J, leaving 12 bases unmatched. Germline V gene data show CDR1 as SGHDT and CDR2 as YYEEEE. The CDR3 spells CASSLAPSGGRAPYEQYF. CDR3 bases: TGTGCCAGCAGCTTGGCCCCCAGTGGCGGGAGGGCCCCCTACGAGCAGTACTTC.

This clone has just one count. The chain links TRBV4-2 to TRBJ2-1; D unresolved. Trimming left V 2 bases short and J 0 bases short, with 14 bases between. Per germline, CDR1 LGHNA and CDR2 YNFKEQ. The CDR3 extends over 17 amino acids. CDR3 DNA: TGTGCCAGCAGCCAACCCATTTCTTTAGACTCCTACAATGAGCAGTTCTTC. Translation: CASSQPISLDSYNEQFF.

The chain combines TRBV4-1 with TRBJ2-1, with TRBD2 matching 11 bases. The length of the CDR3 is 17 residues. V lost 4 bases to trimming and J lost 4 bases; unmatched junction nucleotides: 9. Germline V gives CDR1 MGHRA, CDR2 YSYEKL. CDR3 nucleotide sequence: TGCGCCAGCAGCCCGGGGACTAGCGGACCCGTATACAATGAGCAGTTCTTC. Encoded protein: CASSPGTSGPVYNEQFF.

The chain combines TRBV10-3 with TRBJ1-1, with D tentatively TRBD1 (6 bases). CDR1 and CDR2 from the germline V gene are ENHRY and SYGVKD. Trimming cost V 1 base and J 0 bases, with 9 bases left between them. CDR3 length equals 15 residues. The CDR3 region is CAISEYEGVNTEAFF. CDR3 nucleotide sequence: TGTGCCATCAGTGAGTACGAGGGGGTGAACACTGAAGCTTTCTTT.

The chain combines TRBV6-1 with TRBJ1-5; D remains unclear. Germline V lookup: CDR1 MNHNS, CDR2 SASEGT. V lost 6 bases to trimming and J lost 6 bases, with 12 bases between them. This CDR3 is built from 13 residues. CDR3 DNA: TGTGCCAGCAGGAAGCGGGAAAGTCAGCCCCAGCATTTT. Translated: CASRKRESQPQHF.

V usage is TRBV5-4 and J usage is TRBJ2-7, with 8 nucleotides matching TRBD1. CDR3 size: 15 residues. Germline V gives CDR1 SGHNT, CDR2 YYREEE (reference sequence). V was clipped by 1 base and J by 4 bases; unmatched bases: 7. CDR3: CASSLLGQGAYEQYF. In DNA, the CDR3 is TGTGCCAGCAGCTTGTTGGGGCAGGGGGCGTACGAGCAGTACTTC.

The chain combines TRBV4-1 with TRBJ2-5; 7 bases fit TRBD1. Germline CDR1 reads MGHRA; CDR2 reads YSYEKL. CDR3 size: 15 residues. Trimming removed 4 bases from V and 0 bases from J; junction bases left unmatched: 5. CDR3 loop: CASSRVGQNQETQYF. Written as DNA, the CDR3 is TGCGCCAGCAGCCGGGTGGGACAGAACCAAGAGACCCAGTACTTC.